One sample yielded the 21 T cell receptor beta chains listed below, sequenced in a study of regulatory T cells in long-lasting Graves disease. Time point reported: persistent/refractory GD, antithyroid drugs over 5 years with positive TRAb. There was RNA extracted from PBMCs, and the TCR library was made from it. Building of the TCR beta libraries involved iRepertoire HTBI primers and Arm-PCR of CDR3 regions. MiXCR, run by TCRdb on the multiplex PCR reads, gives a single entry per CDR3 protein. The sample lists 400,000 to 500,000 distinct CDR3 sequences; over 20% were seen once. Sample: peripheral blood mononuclear cells (PBMCs), taken when the disease was refractory, from a patient treated with antithyroid drugs. These receptors were taken from a female donor with Graves disease.

This clonotype was picked up many times. This chain connects TRBV20-1 to TRBJ2-5; D is undetermined. The CDR3 sequence is 11 residues long. Germline CDR1 DFQATT, CDR2 SNEGSKA (reference sequence). The DNA of the CDR3 is TGCACCGGGTGGGAAGAAGAGACCCAGTACTTC. Translating gives CTGWEEETQYF.

This clonotype was observed many times. This sequence joins TRBV6-2 or TRBV6-3 and TRBJ1-1, with 7 bases lining up with TRBD1. The J segment lost 5 bases and the V segment lost 4 bases, leaving 10 bases of the junction unmatched. Per the germline V gene, CDR1 is MNHEY and CDR2 is SVGEGT. The CDR3 length is 15 residues. The CDR3 coding sequence is TGTGCCAGCAGTTCCTTGACAGGGCAGGTGACTGAAGCTTTCTTT. Protein sequence: CASSSLTGQVTEAFF.

This clonotype was observed at least ten times. This chain connects TRBV25-1 to TRBJ2-5; D is undetermined. In germline, CDR1 is MGHDK, CDR2 SYGVNS. Deletions cut 1 base from V and 5 bases from J, with 8 bases between. There are 13 residues in the CDR3. CDR3 nucleotides: TGTGCCAGCAGTGAATCCGTTCGGGAGACCCAGTACTTC. This codes for CASSESVRETQYF.

The table lists this clonotype with many counts. V is TRBV6-1 and J is TRBJ1-2, with TRBD1 matching over 7 bases. Germline assignment: CDR1 MNHNS and CDR2 SASEGT. The CDR3 length is 16 residues. After removal of 11 bases from V and 4 bases from J, the junction contained 19 bases not matched to a gene. CDR3 in amino acids: CAVSIQGIFSSYGYTF. CDR3 bases: TGTGCCGTCTCAATACAGGGGATCTTTTCATCCTATGGCTACACCTTC.

This clonotype was recorded at least ten times. The chain carries TRBV28 and TRBJ2-7, with 9 nucleotides matching TRBD1. This CDR3 has 16 residues. V shed 6 bases, J shed 3 bases, and the junction held 12 bases outside the gene matches. Germline V gene sequence: CDR1 MDHEN, CDR2 SYDVKM. The CDR3 coding sequence is TGTGCCAGCAGCCCCAACAGGGACAGGGTGGACTACGAGCAGTACTTC. Translated, it gives CASSPNRDRVDYEQYF.

The chain combines TRBV7-3 with TRBJ1-2, with a tentative D call TRBD1 (5 bases). V lost 4 bases to trimming and J lost 7 bases, with 16 bases between them. The CDR3 is made up of 14 amino acids. Germline CDR1 reads SGHTA; CDR2 reads FQGTGA. This CDR3 is CASSSNQGRGGYTF. Here the CDR3 DNA reads TGTGCCAGCAGCTCCAACCAGGGCCGCGGTGGCTACACCTTC.

The chain employs TRBV20-1 and TRBJ2-1; 7 bases line up with TRBD2. The V segment lost 0 bases and the J segment 4 bases; nucleotides outside the gene matches: 9. Looked up from germline, CDR1 is DFQATT and CDR2 is SNEGSKA (reference sequence). The length of the CDR3 is 16 residues. For the CDR3, the DNA is TGCAGTGCTAGAGATTCACCAAGCGGGATGTACAATGAGCAGTTCTTC. It is translated as CSARDSPSGMYNEQFF.

This clonotype came up many times. V gene TRBV28 combines with J gene TRBJ2-7; a possible D gene is TRBD1 (6 bases). The CDR3 totals 13 residues. With 6 bases removed from V and 7 bases from J, the gap between germline ends came to 16 bases. Looked up from germline, CDR1 is MDHEN and CDR2 is SYDVKM. The CDR3 DNA sequence: TGTGCCAGCAGACCGACAGGAGAGAGGGAGCAGTACTTC. It specifies CASRPTGEREQYF.

A note on this clonotype: A read error is possible here, since a much larger clone lies one base away. V is TRBV27 and J is TRBJ1-6, with unresolved D. The CDR3 runs 13 residues. Germline values: CDR1 MNHEY, CDR2 SMNVEV (reference sequence). Trimming removed 7 bases at V and 11 bases at J, with 15 bases between. The CDR3 loop reads CASTGDRNPPLHF. As DNA, the CDR3 is TGTGCCAGCACTGGGGATAGAAATCCACCCCTCCACTTT.

Only a few counts were recorded for this clonotype. The chain has TRBV6-1 and TRBJ1-5; D not resolved. The germline gives CDR1 MNHNS, CDR2 SASEGT. This CDR3 is built from 13 residues. V was clipped by 3 bases and J by 5 bases, with 8 bases between them. CDR3 DNA: TGTGCCAGCAGTGAGGAGCGGTATCAGCCCCAGCATTTT. The encoded protein is CASSEERYQPQHF.

This clonotype was seen at least ten times. The V call is TRBV6-1, the J call TRBJ2-5, with D perhaps matching TRBD2 (5 bases). Germline CDR1 reads MNHNS; CDR2 reads SASEGT. The ends were cut back, 4 bases at V and 3 bases at J, with 9 bases in the middle. CDR3 length: 13 residues. CDR3 bases: TGTGCCAGCAGTGGGGTAGCGAAAGAGACCCAGTACTTC. Its protein is CASSGVAKETQYF.

This clonotype was recorded many times. This chain joins TRBV30 and TRBJ1-5; no clear D gene. V was clipped by 4 bases and J by 3 bases, with 10 bases between them. The CDR3 extends over 13 amino acids. CDR1 and CDR2 (germline): GTSNPN, SVGIG (reference sequence). CDR3: CAWNLSLNQPQHF. In DNA form, the CDR3 reads TGTGCCTGGAATCTGTCTCTCAATCAGCCCCAGCATTTT.

This clonotype was seen a single time. The gene calls are TRBV5-4 and TRBJ2-4; tentatively, D is TRBD1 (6 bases). V was trimmed by 4 bases and J by 3 bases, leaving 17 bases between them. The CDR3 runs to 16 residues. CDR1 and CDR2 (germline): SGHNT, YYREEE (reference sequence). CDR3 in DNA: TGTGCCAGCAGCCCTGGGGGTGACAGGAGCAAAAACATTCAGTACTTC. This gives the protein CASSPGGDRSKNIQYF.

This chain joins TRBV7-8 and TRBJ2-2, with 9 nucleotides matching TRBD1. V lost 5 bases to trimming and J lost 3 bases; unmatched junction nucleotides: 10. The CDR3 runs to 17 residues. Looked up from germline, CDR1 is SGHVS and CDR2 is FQNEAQ. The DNA for the CDR3 is TGTGCCAGCAGCCTGCCGGGACAGGGAATAGACACCGGGGAGCTGTTTTTT. Encoded protein: CASSLPGQGIDTGELFF.

The chain uses TRBV7-9 and TRBJ1-1; possibly TRBD1 for D (5 bases). The CDR3 runs 13 residues. V lost 5 bases and J 8 bases, leaving 15 bases between the germline ends. The germline V gene encodes CDR1 SEHNR and CDR2 FQNEAQ (reference sequence). The CDR3 nucleotides are TGTGCCAGCAGCCACGACAGCCTCCTGGAAGCTTTCTTT. Translating gives CASSHDSLLEAFF.

This clonotype was seen many times. J is TRBJ2-5 and V is TRBV12-3 or TRBV12-4, with D uncertain. The ends were cut back, 3 bases at V and 0 bases at J, with 8 bases in the middle. This CDR3 is built from 14 residues. The CDR3, as DNA: TGTGCCAGCAGTTTTGAAATAGACCAAGAGACCCAGTACTTC. It encodes CASSFEIDQETQYF.

The chain couples TRBV5-1 to TRBJ2-7, with unresolved D. Germline CDR1 reads SGHRS; CDR2 reads YFSETQ. The CDR3 covers 11 residues. V was pared by 1 base and J by 5 bases, with 4 bases between. The CDR3 coding sequence is TGCGCCAGCAGCTTGAACAACGAGCAGTACTTC. Translating gives CASSLNNEQYF.

V is TRBV5-1 and J is TRBJ1-4; no definite D call. The CDR3 length is 14 residues. Germline V gene lookup returns CDR1 SGHRS and CDR2 YFSETQ. V was cut by 4 bases and J by 7 bases, with 14 bases left in between. The CDR3 bases are TGCGCCAGCAGCATGGACGGGAGCGGTGAAAAACTGTTTTTT. Its translation is CASSMDGSGEKLFF.

The V and J genes are TRBV7-9 and TRBJ2-7, with D possibly being TRBD1 (8 bases). The germline V and J ends were trimmed by 5 bases and 0 bases, with 20 bases remaining between them. Germline lookup yields CDR1 SEHNR and CDR2 FQNEAQ (reference sequence). This CDR3 region has 17 residues. The CDR3 nucleotides are TGTGCCAGCAGCGGGGGGGATGCGGGACAGGTCTCCTACGAGCAGTACTTC. It encodes CASSGGDAGQVSYEQYF.

Comment on this clonotype: This may stem from a read error, because a much larger clone lies one nucleotide away. This chain links TRBV6-1 with TRBJ2-7; D unclear. Germline V lookup: CDR1 MNHNS, CDR2 SASEGT. The CDR3 runs 12 residues. The CDR3 spells CASSYQRYEQCF. The CDR3 nucleotides are TGTGCCAGCAGTTACCAGCGCTACGAGCAGTGCTTC.

A note on this clonotype: The junction shows a germline mismatch at one end, possibly a read error. This chain joins TRBV11-2 and TRBJ1-1; tentatively, D is TRBD1 (5 bases). Germline V gene data show CDR1 as SGHAT and CDR2 as FQNNGV. There are 11 residues in the CDR3. CDR3 nucleotide sequence: TGTGCCGGCAGCTTAGCTGGGGGAGCTTTCTTT. Translation: CAGSLAGGAFF.